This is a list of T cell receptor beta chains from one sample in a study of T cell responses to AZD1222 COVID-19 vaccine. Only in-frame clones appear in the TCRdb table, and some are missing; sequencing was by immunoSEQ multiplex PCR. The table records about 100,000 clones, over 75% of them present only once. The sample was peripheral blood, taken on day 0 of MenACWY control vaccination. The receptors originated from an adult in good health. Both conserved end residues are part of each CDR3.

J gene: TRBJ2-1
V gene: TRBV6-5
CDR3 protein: CASTYTSSYNEQFF

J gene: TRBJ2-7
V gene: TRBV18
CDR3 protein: CASSFSGSFNEQYF

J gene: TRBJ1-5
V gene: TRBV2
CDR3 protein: CASSGPSWDQPQHF

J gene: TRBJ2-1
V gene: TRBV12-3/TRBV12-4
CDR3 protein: CASSLWGRDEQFF

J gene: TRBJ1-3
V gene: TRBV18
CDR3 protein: CASSTGTGVGNTIYF

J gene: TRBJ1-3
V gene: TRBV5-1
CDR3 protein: CASSPRTGDNSGNTIYF

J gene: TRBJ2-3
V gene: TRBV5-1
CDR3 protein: CASSLNGNGDTQYF

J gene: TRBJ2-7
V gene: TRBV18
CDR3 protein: CASSPTGFGEQYF

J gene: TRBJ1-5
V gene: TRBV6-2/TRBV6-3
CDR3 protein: CASSYFRDQPQHF

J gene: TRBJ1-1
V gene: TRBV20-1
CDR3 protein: CSAWGITEAFF

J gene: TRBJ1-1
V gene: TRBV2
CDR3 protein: CASSVTGKNTEAFF

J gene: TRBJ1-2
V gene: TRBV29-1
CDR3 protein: CSGGTGGYGYTF

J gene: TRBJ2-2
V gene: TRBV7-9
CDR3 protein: CASSPSGANTGELFF

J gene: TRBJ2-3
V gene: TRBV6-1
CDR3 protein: CASSDPGASTDTQYF

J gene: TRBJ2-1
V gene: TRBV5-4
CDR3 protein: CASSLVLKGNEQFF

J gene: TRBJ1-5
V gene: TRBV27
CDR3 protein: CASSLGQGALNQPQHF

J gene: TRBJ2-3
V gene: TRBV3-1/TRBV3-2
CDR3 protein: CASSQGGLAGTDTQYF

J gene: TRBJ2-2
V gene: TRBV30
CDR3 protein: CAWYTRRGRRAGELFF

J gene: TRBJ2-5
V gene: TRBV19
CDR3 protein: CASSIGLAGGETQYF

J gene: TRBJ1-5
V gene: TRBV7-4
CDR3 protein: CARRGSNQPQHF

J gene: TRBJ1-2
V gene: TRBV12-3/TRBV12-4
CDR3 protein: CASSPRENYGYTF

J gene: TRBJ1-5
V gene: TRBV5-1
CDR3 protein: CASSPGQGGNQPQHF

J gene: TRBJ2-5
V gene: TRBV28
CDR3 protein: CASSQDRAVATQYF

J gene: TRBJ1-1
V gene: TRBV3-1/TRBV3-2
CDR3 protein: CASSPTPRFSAFF

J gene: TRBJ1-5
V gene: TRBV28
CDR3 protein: CASSSPGGNNQPQHF

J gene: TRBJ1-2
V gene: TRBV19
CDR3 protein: CASSSTVGRRVNYGYTF

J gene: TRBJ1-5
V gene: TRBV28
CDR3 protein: CASTGPGGVGGNQPQHF

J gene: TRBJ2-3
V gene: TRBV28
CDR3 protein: CASRTAGLKDDTQYF

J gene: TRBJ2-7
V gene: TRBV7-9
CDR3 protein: CASSSRQGNYEQYF

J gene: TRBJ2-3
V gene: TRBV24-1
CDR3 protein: CATSKGQNVVTQYF

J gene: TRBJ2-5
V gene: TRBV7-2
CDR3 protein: CASSLVNSQETQYF

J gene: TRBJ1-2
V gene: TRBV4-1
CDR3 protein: CASSQETGYKTVNYGYTF

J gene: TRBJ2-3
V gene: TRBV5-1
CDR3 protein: CASSLGQEADTQYF

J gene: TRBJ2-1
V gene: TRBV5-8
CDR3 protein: CASSLELTRGSSHEQFF

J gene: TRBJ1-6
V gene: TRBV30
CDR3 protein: CAWSRQGGSPLHF

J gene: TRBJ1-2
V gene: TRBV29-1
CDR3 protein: CSGSGEAGYTF

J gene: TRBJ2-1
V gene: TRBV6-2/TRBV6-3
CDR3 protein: CASSQPIGLAGGVFF

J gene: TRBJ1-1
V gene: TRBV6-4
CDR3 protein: CASSDLPGGRGRAFF

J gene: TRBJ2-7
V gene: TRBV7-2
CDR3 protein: CASSSPPWPGQGTSYEQYF

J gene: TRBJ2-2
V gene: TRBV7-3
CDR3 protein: CASSPTQGTGELFF

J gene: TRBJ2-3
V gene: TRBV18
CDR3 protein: CASSKLGNTDTQYF

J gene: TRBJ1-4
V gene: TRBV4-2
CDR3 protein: CASSQDGGIANEKLFF

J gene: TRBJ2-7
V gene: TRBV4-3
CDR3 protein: CASSQGRGGTYEQYF

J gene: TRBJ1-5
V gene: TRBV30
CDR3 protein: CAWSVHNQRPQHF

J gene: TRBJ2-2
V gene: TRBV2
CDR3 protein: CASMIGAMNTGELFF

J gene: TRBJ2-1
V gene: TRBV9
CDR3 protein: CASTDKTLSNEQFF

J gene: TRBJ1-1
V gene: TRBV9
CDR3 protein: CASSAGSGRTTRAFF

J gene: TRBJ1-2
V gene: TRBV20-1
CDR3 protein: CSASLQNYGYTF

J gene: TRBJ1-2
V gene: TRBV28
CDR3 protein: CASGSVGMTGRYGYTF

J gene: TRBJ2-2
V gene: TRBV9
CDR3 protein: CASSPRTGAGELFF

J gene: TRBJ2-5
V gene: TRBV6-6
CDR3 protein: CASKEGVAETQYF

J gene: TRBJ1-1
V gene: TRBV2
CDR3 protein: CASSDLGANTEAFF

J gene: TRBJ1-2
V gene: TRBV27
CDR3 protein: CASTRTGRNNYGYTF

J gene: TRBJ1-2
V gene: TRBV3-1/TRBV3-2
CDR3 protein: CASSQEGTVDGYTF

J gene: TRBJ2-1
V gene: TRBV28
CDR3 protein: CASSWSPSGSIEQFF

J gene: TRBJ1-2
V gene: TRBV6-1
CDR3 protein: CASSDRQGAKGYTF